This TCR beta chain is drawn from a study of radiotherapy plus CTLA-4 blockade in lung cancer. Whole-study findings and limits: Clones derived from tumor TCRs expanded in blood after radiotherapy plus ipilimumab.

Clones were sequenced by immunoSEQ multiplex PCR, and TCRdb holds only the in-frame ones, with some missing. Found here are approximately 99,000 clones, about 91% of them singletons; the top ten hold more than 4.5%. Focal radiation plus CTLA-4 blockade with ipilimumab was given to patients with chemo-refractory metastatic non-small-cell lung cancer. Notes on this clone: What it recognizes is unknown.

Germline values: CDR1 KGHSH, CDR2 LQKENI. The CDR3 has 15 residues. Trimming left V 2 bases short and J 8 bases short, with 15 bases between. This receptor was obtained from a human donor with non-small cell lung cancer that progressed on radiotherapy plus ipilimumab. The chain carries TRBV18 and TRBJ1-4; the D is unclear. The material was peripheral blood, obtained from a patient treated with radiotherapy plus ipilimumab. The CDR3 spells CASSPYQDPSEKLFF. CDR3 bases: TGTGCCAGCTCACCATATCAGGATCCATCCGAAAAACTGTTTTTT.